A single sample gave rise to the 23 T cell receptor beta chains below, sequenced in a study of long-term antiretroviral therapy in people with HIV. The libraries were made with immunoSEQ v3.0 at survey level. Only in-frame clones appear in the TCRdb table, and some are missing; sequencing was by immunoSEQ multiplex PCR. The table records 37,000 or so clones, more than 80% of them present only once. This specimen was unsorted PBMCs, taken 3.4 years after starting antiretroviral therapy. Receptors originate from a man younger than 40 with HIV.

The J gene is TRBJ1-1, the V gene TRBV5-6; possibly TRBD1 for D (6 bases). CDR1 SGHDT and CDR2 YYEEEE come from the germline V gene. The CDR3 consists of 14 residues. V lost 2 bases and J 5 bases, leaving 13 bases between the germline ends. The CDR3 loop reads CASSFPGAGTEAFF. The CDR3 region has the DNA TGTGCCAGCAGCTTTCCAGGGGCAGGGACTGAAGCTTTCTTT.

This chain links TRBV4-3 with TRBJ2-2, with TRBD2 identical over 7 bases. Germline loops: CDR1 LGHNA, CDR2 YSLEER. This CDR3 is 15 amino acids long. After removal of 4 bases from V and 6 bases from J, the junction contained 8 bases not matched to a gene. The CDR3 loop is CASSLSRAGPGELFF. The DNA for the CDR3 is TGCGCCAGCAGCCTAAGTAGAGCGGGACCCGGGGAGCTGTTTTTT.

The chain links TRBV9 to TRBJ1-5, with unresolved D. V dropped 1 base and J dropped 5 bases, with 7 bases sitting between them. There are 13 residues in the CDR3. CDR1 is SGDLS and CDR2 is YYNGEE in the germline V gene. Here the CDR3 DNA reads TGTGCCAGCAGCGTATCCGGGCATCAGCCCCAGCATTTT. Protein sequence: CASSVSGHQPQHF.

The V gene is TRBV5-1, the J gene TRBJ2-7; D is unresolved. Trimming removed 0 bases at V and 4 bases at J, with 14 bases between. There are 15 residues in the CDR3. Germline-derived CDR1 and CDR2 are SGHRS and YFSETQ. The CDR3, as DNA: TGCGCCAGCAGCTTGGCGTTGGGTAGGACGTACGAGCAGTACTTC. Translation: CASSLALGRTYEQYF.

The genes are TRBV5-5 and TRBJ2-1; no firm D call. Trimming pared 1 base from V and 2 bases from J, leaving 10 bases between. Germline CDR1 and CDR2: SGHKS and YYEKEE (reference sequence). This CDR3 has 15 amino acids. In DNA, the CDR3 is TGTGCCAGCAGCTTGCCTGCGGCCGCCTACAATGAGCAGTTCTTC. Its translation is CASSLPAAAYNEQFF.

V gene TRBV7-9 combines with J gene TRBJ2-1; 10 nucleotides match TRBD2. The ends lost 5 bases at V and 0 bases at J; junction bases unmatched: 7. The CDR3 runs to 17 residues. In germline, CDR1 is SEHNR, CDR2 FQNEAQ (reference sequence). The CDR3 reads CASSTGTSDLSYNEQFF. Here the CDR3 DNA reads TGTGCCAGCAGCACCGGGACTAGCGATCTCTCCTACAATGAGCAGTTCTTC.

The V and J genes are TRBV9 and TRBJ2-5, with D uncertain. Trimming cost V 0 bases and J 5 bases, with 8 bases left between them. CDR3 length equals 13 residues. Germline V gene data show CDR1 as SGDLS and CDR2 as YYNGEE. CDR3 DNA: TGTGCCAGCAGCGTAGCTTCCTTGGAGACCCAGTACTTC. Its protein is CASSVASLETQYF.

V usage is TRBV2 and J usage is TRBJ1-2; D is ambiguous. V lost 8 bases, J lost 1 base, and 14 bases lay in between. This CDR3 comprises 14 residues. The germline gives CDR1 SNHLY, CDR2 FYNNEI. The CDR3 DNA is TGTGCCAGCGTGCGTCCACCTGATAACTATGGCTACACCTTC. Translated, it gives CASVRPPDNYGYTF. The full variable domain, with the rest looked up from reference TRBV2 and TRBJ1-2, is EPEVTQTPSHQVTQMGQEVILRCVPISNHLYFYWYRQILGQKVEFLVSFYNNEISEKSEIFDDQFSVERPDGSNFTLKIRSTKLEDSAMYFCASVRPPDNYGYTFGSGTRLTVV.

The chain has TRBV27 and TRBJ2-7, with 7 positions matching TRBD2. V shed 0 bases, J shed 1 base, and the junction held 6 bases outside the gene matches. Per germline, CDR1 MNHEY and CDR2 SMNVEV (reference sequence). CDR3 length: 16 residues. The CDR3: CASSLSWGLQSYEQYF. CDR3 sequence (DNA): TGTGCCAGCAGTTTATCGTGGGGACTACAATCCTACGAGCAGTACTTC.

This clone was detected only a few times. The chain employs TRBV30 and TRBJ1-5; D remains unclear. The CDR3 consists of 13 residues. Trimming pared 3 bases from V and 4 bases from J, leaving 10 bases between. Germline values: CDR1 GTSNPN, CDR2 SVGIG (reference sequence). CDR3 sequence (DNA): TGTGCCTGGAGAGAGGGTCTGAATCAGCCCCAGCATTTT. This sequence encodes CAWREGLNQPQHF.

This clone has more than one count but fewer than ten. The chain links TRBV28 to TRBJ2-7; D possibly uses TRBD1 or TRBD2 (5 bases each). The ends were cut back, 4 bases at V and 5 bases at J, with 15 bases in the middle. The CDR3 covers 14 residues. The germline CDR1 and CDR2 sequences are MDHEN and SYDVKM. The DNA of the CDR3 is TGTGCCAGCAGTTCTACAAACCGGGACCACGAGCAGTACTTC. Translation: CASSSTNRDHEQYF.

The rearrangement uses TRBV5-1 and TRBJ2-4; TRBD2 is a possible D gene (6 bases). In germline, CDR1 is SGHRS, CDR2 YFSETQ. V lost 0 bases and J 6 bases, leaving 7 bases between the germline ends. This CDR3 contains 13 residues. CDR3 in amino acids: CASSLGDSNIQYF. CDR3 nucleotide sequence: TGCGCCAGCAGCTTGGGGGACTCAAACATTCAGTACTTC.

This chain uses TRBV6-5 with TRBJ2-7, with unresolved D. Trimming pared 6 bases from V and 5 bases from J, leaving 11 bases between. The CDR3 runs to 12 residues. CDR1 and CDR2 from the germline V gene are MNHEY and SVGAGI. The CDR3 loop is CASSPTPNEQYF. The CDR3 region has the DNA TGTGCCAGCAGCCCAACTCCCAACGAGCAGTACTTC.

The chain is built from TRBV7-2 and TRBJ2-7; 7 nucleotides agree with TRBD2. Trimming removed 6 bases from V and 5 bases from J; junction bases left unmatched: 13. The CDR3 sequence is 15 residues long. Germline V lookup: CDR1 SGHTA, CDR2 FQGNSA. The CDR3 nucleotides are TGTGCCAGCAGACTGGTGGGGGGGGATTATGACGAGCAGTACTTC. It specifies CASRLVGGDYDEQYF.

The rearrangement links TRBV14 to TRBJ2-1; 7 bases line up with TRBD2. The CDR3 runs 17 residues. The germline V gene encodes CDR1 SGHDN and CDR2 FVKESK. V lost 4 bases and J lost 5; bases outside the gene matches: 14. CDR3 loop: CASSRGIGTTRDNEQFF. The CDR3 nucleotides are TGTGCCAGCAGCCGAGGAATCGGGACTACGAGGGACAATGAGCAGTTCTTC.

The V gene is TRBV5-6, the J gene TRBJ2-3; possibly TRBD1 for D (6 bases). V was cut by 4 bases and J by 0 bases, with 15 bases left in between. The CDR3 sequence is 16 residues long. From germline, CDR1 is SGHDT and CDR2 YYEEEE. The CDR3 loop reads CASSVRSRGSTDTQYF. In DNA, the CDR3 is TGTGCCAGCAGCGTAAGAAGCAGGGGTAGCACAGATACGCAGTATTTT.

This sequence joins TRBV7-8 and TRBJ2-2; no firm D call. The CDR3 runs to 15 residues. Deletions cut 8 bases from V and 3 bases from J, with 16 bases between. From germline, CDR1 is SGHVS and CDR2 FQNEAQ. CDR3 sequence (DNA): TGTGCCAGCCACCACCGAGGCAGACACACCGGGGAGCTGTTTTTT. Protein: CASHHRGRHTGELFF.

The rearrangement uses TRBV10-3 and TRBJ2-5; tentative D call: TRBD1 (6 bases). CDR3 length: 13 amino acids. Trimming left V 10 bases short and J 0 bases short, with 12 bases between. Germline CDR1 and CDR2: ENHRY and SYGVKD. In DNA, the CDR3 is TGTGCCACCCACAGGGAGTACCAAGAGACCCAGTACTTC. The encoded protein is CATHREYQETQYF.

The chain carries TRBV7-3 and TRBJ2-5, with TRBD2 matching 7 bases. V trimming: 8 bases; J trimming: 5 bases; junction bases outside the gene matches: 14. This CDR3 has 15 amino acids. The germline V gene encodes CDR1 SGHTA and CDR2 FQGTGA. This CDR3 is CASGIGPGGFETQYF. The CDR3 nucleotides read TGTGCCAGCGGGATTGGCCCGGGGGGTTTTGAGACCCAGTACTTC.

As regards this clone: This sample also contains other DNA sequences that code for the same CDR3. The V call is TRBV19, the J call TRBJ2-7; D is uncertain. Germline assignment: CDR1 LNHDA and CDR2 SQIVND (reference sequence). V was shortened by 1 base and J by 4 bases, with 5 bases between the two germline ends. The CDR3 totals 12 residues. CDR3 protein: CASSIGGYEQYF. The DNA of the CDR3 is TGTGCCAGTAGTATAGGCGGATACGAGCAGTACTTC.

V and J are TRBV29-1 and TRBJ2-7; no reliable D call. The V end lost 4 bases, the J end lost 2 bases, and 6 bases lay between the germline ends. This CDR3 has 11 amino acids. Germline CDR1 and CDR2: SQVTM and ANQGSEA. In DNA form, the CDR3 reads TGCAGCGTTGCTGTTACCTACGAGCAGTACTTC. Amino acids: CSVAVTYEQYF.

The chain employs TRBV9 and TRBJ2-3, with TRBD2 matching over 14 bases. Germline V gives CDR1 SGDLS, CDR2 YYNGEE. After removal of 3 bases from V and 0 bases from J, the junction contained 6 bases not matched to a gene. The CDR3 length is 18 residues. In DNA form, the CDR3 reads TGTGCCAGCAGCGGGGGACTAGCGGGAGTCCTCAGCACAGATACGCAGTATTTT. The encoded protein is CASSGGLAGVLSTDTQYF.

The rearrangement uses TRBV5-4 and TRBJ1-5; possible D gene TRBD1, 6 bases. The V gene lost 2 bases and the J gene lost 6 bases, with 12 bases spanning the gap. The CDR3 contains 14 residues. Germline CDR1 and CDR2: SGHNT and YYREEE (reference sequence). The CDR3 DNA reads as TGTGCCAGCAGCTTTGGGGGGGCTCGTCAGCCCCAGCATTTT. It encodes CASSFGGARQPQHF. Variable domain in full (rest from reference TRBV5-4 and TRBJ1-5): ETGVTQSPTHLIKTRGQQVTLRCSSQSGHNTVSWYQQALGQGPQFIFQYYREEENGRGNFPPRFSGLQFPNYSSELNVNALELDDSALYLCASSFGGARQPQHFGDGTRLSIL.